This T cell receptor beta chain was captured by sequencing in a study of Ad26.COV2.S vaccination and SARS-CoV-2 variants. This clone was found once. Its specificity is unknown. Study outcomes and limitations: Possible underestimation of total T cell responses by the TCR breadth and depth analyses was noted.

CDR3 size: 16 residues. The ends were cut back, 0 bases at V and 7 bases at J, with 16 bases in the middle. Germline V gene sequence: CDR1 MNHNY, CDR2 SVGAGI (reference sequence). Treatment meaning: 19 received Ad26.COV2.S at low or high dose, single or two shots; several received placebo; per-sample allocation not given. Samples were taken on day 63 after the first vaccine or placebo injection. Clones were read by immunoSEQ multiplex PCR, and TCRdb kept only the in-frame ones, dropping some. The table has about 330,000 clones, 75% to 90% seen once. This clonotype originated in a person aged 18-65 years who received the Ad26.COV2.S COVID-19 vaccine or a placebo. J is TRBJ1-5 and V is TRBV6-6; tentatively, D is TRBD1 (5 bases). The source material was peripheral blood, sampled in a trial of Ad26.COV2.S vaccine versus placebo. CDR3 region: CASSYSPGGAMQPQHF. Written as DNA, the CDR3 is TGTGCCAGCAGTTACTCGCCCGGGGGAGCGATGCAGCCCCAGCATTTT.